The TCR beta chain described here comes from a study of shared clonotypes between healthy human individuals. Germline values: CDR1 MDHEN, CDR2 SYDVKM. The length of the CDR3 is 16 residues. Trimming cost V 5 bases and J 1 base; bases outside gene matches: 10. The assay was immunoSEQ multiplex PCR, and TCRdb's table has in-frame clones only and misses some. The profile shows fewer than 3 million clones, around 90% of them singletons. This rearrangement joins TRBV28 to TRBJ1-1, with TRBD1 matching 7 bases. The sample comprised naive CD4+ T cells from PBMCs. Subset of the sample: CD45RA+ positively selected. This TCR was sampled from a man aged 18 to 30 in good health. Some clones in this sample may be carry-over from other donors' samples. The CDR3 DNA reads TGTGCCAGCAGTCCGACAGGGTTTTGGGCGAACACTGAAGCTTTCTTT. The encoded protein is CASSPTGFWANTEAFF.